One and the same sample provided the 30 T cell receptor beta chains below, sequenced in a study of CD8+ T cells in alopecia areata. Extraction of RNA preceded its reverse transcription into cDNA, which served as the sequencing template. Libraries were prepared by immunoSEQ multiplex PCR; TCRdb keeps only in-frame clonotypes and omits some of them. The sample has around 190,000 clones; 50% to 75% are singletons. The treatment was: oral pan-JAK inhibitor, 5-10 mg twice daily. Sequencing used CD4+ T cells sorted from blood, obtained at week 4, from a patient treated with tofacitinib. These TCRs come from a human donor with alopecia areata.

This chain connects TRBV10-2 to TRBJ2-1, with 12 nucleotides matching TRBD2. Trimming removed 3 bases from V and 8 bases from J; junction bases left unmatched: 5. Germline loops: CDR1 WSHSY, CDR2 SAAADI. This CDR3 spans 15 amino acids. The CDR3 loop reads CASSDLAGGLDEQFF. CDR3 sequence (DNA): TGCGCCAGCAGTGACCTAGCGGGGGGGCTGGATGAGCAGTTCTTC.

This rearrangement joins TRBV2 to TRBJ1-1; D unresolved. The V end lost 1 base, the J end lost 2 bases, and 2 bases lay between the germline ends. CDR3 size: 12 residues. CDR1 is SNHLY and CDR2 is FYNNEI in the germline V gene. The CDR3 loop is CASSEGNTEAFF. The CDR3 DNA follows: TGTGCCAGCAGTGAAGGAAACACTGAAGCTTTCTTT. Complete variable domain (other parts from reference TRBV2 and TRBJ1-1): EPEVTQTPSHQVTQMGQEVILRCVPISNHLYFYWYRQILGQKVEFLVSFYNNEISEKSEIFDDQFSVERPDGSNFTLKIRSTKLEDSAMYFCASSEGNTEAFFGQGTRLTVV.

This rearrangement joins TRBV16 to TRBJ2-6; D is ambiguous. The CDR3 loop spans 15 amino acids. V was trimmed by 6 bases and J by 0 bases, leaving 9 bases between them. Germline V CDR1 and CDR2: KGHSY, FQNENV. CDR3 bases: TGTGCCAGCAGTCAGGCATTCTCTGGGGCCAACGTCCTGACTTTC. This sequence encodes CASSQAFSGANVLTF.

In DNA form, the CDR3 reads TGTGCCACCAGCAGAGATGGGAGGCCTCGGGTTTCACCCCTCCACTTT. Protein product: CATSRDGRPRVSPLHF. J is TRBJ1-6 and V is TRBV15; D gene ambiguous. Trimming pared 0 bases from V and 9 bases from J, leaving 15 bases between. The CDR3 is 16 amino acids. Germline V gene sequence: CDR1 LNHNV, CDR2 YYDKDF (reference sequence). The full variable domain, with the rest looked up from reference TRBV15 and TRBJ1-6, is DAMVIQNPRYQVTQFGKPVTLSCSQTLNHNVMYWYQQKSSQAPKLLFHYYDKDFNNEADTPDNFQSRRPNTSFCFLDIRSPGLGDTAMYLCATSRDGRPRVSPLHFGNGTRLTVT.

The chain couples TRBV5-1 to TRBJ2-3; 10 bases fit TRBD1. CDR3 length equals 14 residues. V shed 6 bases and J 4 bases; nucleotides not matched to a gene: 5. Germline V gene data show CDR1 as SGHRS and CDR2 as YFSETQ. CDR3 DNA: TGCGCCAGCACTACGACAGGGGGCCCAGATACGCAGTATTTT. Translation: CASTTTGGPDTQYF.

The CDR3 reads CASSYSLAGASNEQFF. For the CDR3, the DNA is TGCGCCAGCAGCTATAGCCTAGCGGGGGCCAGCAATGAGCAGTTCTTC. The V gene is TRBV5-1, the J gene TRBJ2-1; TRBD2 agrees at 10 bases. CDR1 is SGHRS, CDR2 YFSETQ, per germline. The trim removed 3 bases at V and 6 bases at J, leaving 9 bases unmatched. The CDR3 runs 16 residues.

This chain joins TRBV4-3 and TRBJ2-3; D remains ambiguous. CDR3 length: 14 amino acids. Deletions cut 0 bases from V and 2 bases from J, with 6 bases between. Germline CDR1 and CDR2: LGHNA and YSLEER. CDR3 protein: CASSQETYTDTQYF. The CDR3 nucleotides read TGCGCCAGCAGCCAAGAGACCTACACAGATACGCAGTATTTT.

V gene TRBV4-1 combines with J gene TRBJ2-3; possible D gene TRBD2, 6 bases. The CDR3 extends over 18 amino acids. Trimming removed 1 base from V and 2 bases from J, with 19 bases in between. The V gene's germline CDR1 is MGHRA and CDR2 YSYEKL. CDR3 residues: CASSQVFGGSAHTDTQYF. The DNA for the CDR3 is TGCGCCAGCAGCCAAGTTTTCGGGGGAAGCGCCCACACAGATACGCAGTATTTT.

This clone showed up just a few times. This rearrangement joins TRBV29-1 to TRBJ1-1; D uncertain. CDR3 length: 13 amino acids. Trimming removed 0 bases from V and 4 bases from J, with 9 bases in between. Germline assignment: CDR1 SQVTM and CDR2 ANQGSEA. The CDR3 DNA reads as TGCAGCGTTGAAGAGTTGGAAGGCACTGAAGCTTTCTTT. Residues: CSVEELEGTEAFF.

The chain carries TRBV2 and TRBJ1-6, with 9 bases aligning to TRBD1. The CDR3 runs to 15 residues. The germline CDR1 and CDR2 sequences are SNHLY and FYNNEI. V gave up 5 bases and J gave up 7 bases; unmatched junction bases: 6. The CDR3 here is CASSRGTGTNSPLHF. Written as DNA, the CDR3 is TGTGCCAGCAGTCGCGGGACAGGGACCAATTCACCCCTCCACTTT.

The rearrangement links TRBV7-3 to TRBJ2-1, with D possibly matching TRBD2 (5 bases). V lost 4 bases and J 5 bases, leaving 9 bases between the germline ends. This CDR3 spans 13 amino acids. Germline V lookup: CDR1 SGHTA, CDR2 FQGTGA. The CDR3 reads CASSWTPDNEQFF. CDR3 bases: TGTGCCAGCAGCTGGACTCCCGACAATGAGCAGTTCTTC. Filled out from reference TRBV7-3 and TRBJ2-1, the complete variable domain reads GAGVSQTPSNKVTEKGKYVELRCDPISGHTALYWYRQSLGQGPEFLIYFQGTGAADDSGLPNDRFFAVRPEGSVSTLKIQRTERGDSAVYLCASSWTPDNEQFFGPGTRLTVL.

Only a few counts were recorded for this clone. This rearrangement joins TRBV30 to TRBJ2-3; perhaps TRBD2 as D (6 bases). CDR1 is GTSNPN, CDR2 SVGIG, per germline (reference sequence). The CDR3 totals 14 residues. V was pared by 8 bases and J by 2 bases, with 17 bases between. The CDR3 sequence: CAGKASGSTDTQYF. In DNA, the CDR3 is TGTGCCGGGAAGGCCAGCGGGTCCACAGATACGCAGTATTTT.

This clone was seen only a few times. V usage is TRBV29-1 and J usage is TRBJ1-1; D uncertain. Trimming took off 6 bases at V and 0 bases at J, with 11 bases between the two ends. The CDR3 is made up of 13 amino acids. CDR1 SQVTM and CDR2 ANQGSEA come from the germline V gene. DNA for the CDR3: TGCAGCGTGCCCCGCGCTCTGAACACTGAAGCTTTCTTT. Its protein is CSVPRALNTEAFF.

This clone occurred a few times. The V call is TRBV6-5, the J call TRBJ1-1, with D perhaps matching TRBD1 (5 bases). This CDR3 has 13 residues. Germline CDR1 is MNHEY and CDR2 is SVGAGI. V dropped 6 bases and J dropped 1 base, with 9 bases sitting between them. The CDR3 sequence is CASSRTGNTEAFF. The CDR3 DNA sequence: TGTGCCAGCAGCCGCACAGGGAACACTGAAGCTTTCTTT.

The J gene is TRBJ2-3, the V gene TRBV29-1, with a possible D match to TRBD2 (7 bases). Germline CDR1 reads SQVTM; CDR2 reads ANQGSEA. V was pared by 4 bases and J by 6 bases, with 17 bases between. This CDR3 has 14 amino acids. The CDR3 sequence is CSVAAGAAWDTQYF. The CDR3 bases are TGCAGCGTTGCCGCGGGGGCAGCGTGGGATACGCAGTATTTT.

This chain connects TRBV5-1 to TRBJ2-7; TRBD1 matches 9 bases. This CDR3 spans 15 amino acids. CDR1 is SGHRS and CDR2 is YFSETQ in the germline V gene. The J segment lost 6 bases and the V segment lost 0 bases, leaving 7 bases of the junction unmatched. CDR3 nucleotides: TGCGCCAGCAGCTTGGGCGGGACAGGGTCGGTCGAGCAGTACTTC. Its protein is CASSLGGTGSVEQYF.

The genes are TRBV30 and TRBJ1-2; 7 bases fit TRBD1. The CDR3 totals 14 residues. V was pared by 2 bases and J by 7 bases, with 10 bases of the junction left unmatched. The germline gives CDR1 GTSNPN, CDR2 SVGIG (reference sequence). The CDR3 DNA follows: TGTGCCTGGAGTCTAACAGGGGCCTTGGGTGGCTACACCTTC. It codes for CAWSLTGALGGYTF.

This clone has a handful of counts. This rearrangement joins TRBV6-1 to TRBJ1-4; D is unresolved. The CDR3 is 12 amino acids. The germline gives CDR1 MNHNS, CDR2 SASEGT. Trimming took off 6 bases at V and 1 base at J, with 3 bases between the two ends. The CDR3 is CASRRTNEKLFF. CDR3 bases: TGTGCCAGCAGGAGAACTAATGAAAAACTGTTTTTT.

This chain links TRBV6-5 with TRBJ1-2; D is unresolved. The CDR3 is 14 residues long. The V end was cut by 0 bases, the J end by 1 base, with 6 bases between. Germline assignment: CDR1 MNHEY and CDR2 SVGAGI. The DNA for the CDR3 is TGTGCCAGCAGTTACTCTAGCATTAACTATGGCTACACCTTC. Translating gives CASSYSSINYGYTF.

This chain links TRBV30 with TRBJ1-5; D remains ambiguous. The CDR3 is made up of 13 amino acids. In germline, CDR1 is GTSNPN, CDR2 SVGIG (reference sequence). V was clipped by 2 bases and J by 3 bases, with 8 bases between them. CDR3 nucleotides: TGTGCCTGGAGTCAGACCGACAATCAGCCCCAGCATTTT. Translation gives CAWSQTDNQPQHF.

The rearrangement uses TRBV7-9 and TRBJ2-3, with D hard to call. There are 16 residues in the CDR3. Germline CDR1 and CDR2: SEHNR and FQNEAQ (reference sequence). Trimming pared 1 base from V and 3 bases from J, leaving 14 bases between. The CDR3 coding sequence is TGTGCCAGCAGCTTAGTAGGACCCCTGGCGACAGATACGCAGTATTTT. As protein: CASSLVGPLATDTQYF.

The chain combines TRBV30 with TRBJ2-3; TRBD2 agrees at 10 bases. CDR1 and CDR2 from the germline V gene are GTSNPN and SVGIG (reference sequence). CDR3 length: 13 residues. The V gene end was trimmed by 1 base and the J gene end by 12 bases; junction bases not matched to a gene: 7. CDR3 coding DNA: TGTGCCTGGAGTGGTGCTAGCGGGGGAGATCAGTATTTT. Amino acid sequence: CAWSGASGGDQYF.

This chain links TRBV27 with TRBJ1-4; 8 bases fit TRBD1. The germline V gene encodes CDR1 MNHEY and CDR2 SMNVEV (reference sequence). The CDR3 is 14 residues long. With 6 bases clipped from V and 6 bases from J, the junction kept 6 bases outside the gene matches. This CDR3 reads CASSRQGRDEKLFF. The CDR3 DNA reads as TGTGCCAGCAGCCGACAGGGGAGAGATGAAAAACTGTTTTTT.

CDR3 in DNA: TGCAGCGTGACCAGCTCCTACAATGAGCAGTTCTTC. It is translated as CSVTSSYNEQFF. The chain employs TRBV29-1 and TRBJ2-1, with unresolved D. V lost 6 bases and J lost 0, with 6 bases in between. This CDR3 has 12 residues. In germline, CDR1 is SQVTM, CDR2 ANQGSEA.

The chain is built from TRBV7-2 and TRBJ2-7, with D tentatively TRBD2 (5 bases). This CDR3 is 15 amino acids long. CDR1 is SGHTA and CDR2 is FQGNSA in the germline V gene. Trimming cost V 5 bases and J 0 bases, with 14 bases left between them. The CDR3: CASSPLPGSSYEQYF. CDR3 in DNA: TGTGCCAGCAGCCCTCTCCCGGGGAGCTCCTACGAGCAGTACTTC.

As DNA, the CDR3 is TGTGCCAGCAGTTATTTAGGGAATCAGCCCCAGCATTTT. Protein product: CASSYLGNQPQHF. The chain has TRBV6-5 and TRBJ1-5; D is undetermined. V was shortened by 3 bases and J by 4 bases, with 7 bases between the two germline ends. Germline V gene sequence: CDR1 MNHEY, CDR2 SVGAGI. CDR3 length equals 13 residues.

This sequence joins TRBV5-4 and TRBJ2-3; TRBD2 matches 7 bases. The CDR3 has 14 amino acids. V lost 4 bases, J lost 2 bases, and 4 bases stayed unmatched. Germline CDR1 SGHNT, CDR2 YYREEE (reference sequence). Here the CDR3 reads CASSRTSLTDTQYF. CDR3 nucleotide sequence: TGTGCCAGCAGCAGGACTAGTCTCACAGATACGCAGTATTTT.

This chain joins TRBV5-1 and TRBJ2-5; tentatively, D is TRBD1 (5 bases). V lost 0 bases, J lost 4 bases, and 10 bases lay in between. The CDR3 contains 14 residues. CDR1 is SGHRS and CDR2 is YFSETQ in the germline V gene. The CDR3 region has the DNA TGCGCCAGCAGCTTGGCCAAGGGGTCAGAGACCCAGTACTTC. This sequence encodes CASSLAKGSETQYF. Full variable domain (missing parts from reference TRBV5-1 and TRBJ2-5): KAGVTQTPRYLIKTRGQQVTLSCSPISGHRSVSWYQQTPGQGLQFLFEYFSETQRNKGNFPGRFSGRQFSNSRSEMNVSTLELGDSALYLCASSLAKGSETQYFGPGTRLLVL.

CDR3 residues: CASSGQGLINTEAFF. Written as DNA, the CDR3 is TGCGCCAGCTCAGGACAGGGTCTTATAAACACTGAAGCTTTCTTT. The V gene is TRBV5-1, the J gene TRBJ1-1; 8 nucleotides align to TRBD1. The germline V gene encodes CDR1 SGHRS and CDR2 YFSETQ. Trimming removed 7 bases from V and 2 bases from J; junction bases left unmatched: 10. The CDR3 runs 15 residues.

In its sample, this clone was seen a few times. The rearrangement links TRBV30 to TRBJ2-2, with D perhaps TRBD1 or TRBD2 (6 bases each). CDR3 length: 13 residues. Between the trimmed V and J ends, which lost 4 bases and 7 bases, there was a span of 13 bases. CDR1 is GTSNPN and CDR2 is SVGIG in the germline V gene (reference sequence). The chain's CDR3 is CAWNPGASGELFF. The DNA for the CDR3 is TGTGCCTGGAACCCGGGGGCGAGCGGGGAGCTGTTTTTT.